This T cell receptor (beta chain) was documented in a study of shared clonotypes between healthy human individuals. TCRdb's table, derived via immunoSEQ multiplex PCR, lists solely in-frame clones and lacks some. Among roughly 2,000,000 clones, approximately 94% were seen once, and the ten largest hold roughly 1%. CD45RO-negative, CCR7-positively selected cells formed the naive CD8 fraction, excluding terminally differentiated effector memory CD45RA+ cells. For this clone: The same CDR3 is also encoded by other DNA sequences in this sample.

Between the trimmed V and J ends, which lost 4 bases and 0 bases, there was a span of 4 bases. Per germline, CDR1 MNHEY and CDR2 SMNVEV (reference sequence). CDR3 length: 13 residues. Material for sequencing was naive CD8+ T cells sorted from blood. This TCR was sampled from a man between 18 and 29 years old in good health. The chain combines TRBV27 with TRBJ2-1; the D is unclear. CDR3 in DNA: TGTGCCAGCAGTTACGGCTCCTACAATGAGCAGTTCTTC. Protein: CASSYGSYNEQFF.